Presented here are 6 T cell receptor beta chains from one specimen sequenced in a study of shared clonotypes between healthy human individuals. Here immunoSEQ multiplex PCR was the method, and the copy in TCRdb shows in-frame clones only, minus some. The data hold approximately 2,300,000 clones, with around 92% observed a single time. Sequenced input: naive CD4+ T cells from PBMCs. Regarding subset: CD45RA+ positively selected. These receptors all come from a young man in good health. Some clones in this sample may be carry-over from other donors' samples.

The chain joins TRBV30 to TRBJ1-1; 9 positions agree with TRBD1. This CDR3 is built from 14 residues. V lost 8 bases to trimming and J lost 4 bases; unmatched junction nucleotides: 11. The germline V gene encodes CDR1 GTSNPN and CDR2 SVGIG (reference sequence). CDR3 DNA sequence: TGTGCCAAATGGACAGGGGAGGAGGGCACTGAAGCTTTCTTT. Protein sequence: CAKWTGEEGTEAFF.

The chain carries TRBV18 and TRBJ1-2, with D possibly matching TRBD1 (5 bases). V was pared by 2 bases and J by 6 bases, with 13 bases between. The CDR3 has 14 residues. CDR1 KGHSH and CDR2 LQKENI come from the germline V gene. The CDR3 protein is CASSPTSIGDGYTF. The CDR3, as DNA: TGTGCCAGCTCACCAACTAGCATAGGGGATGGCTACACCTTC. Full variable domain (missing parts from reference TRBV18 and TRBJ1-2): NAGVMQNPRHLVRRRGQEARLRCSPMKGHSHVYWYRQLPEEGLKFMVYLQKENIIDESGMPKERFSAEFPKEGPSILRIQQVVRGDSAAYFCASSPTSIGDGYTFGSGTRLTVV.

The CDR3 spells CASSNRETQYF. CDR3 sequence (DNA): TGTGCCAGCAGTAATCGGGAGACCCAGTACTTC. The chain carries TRBV6-5 and TRBJ2-5; D remains ambiguous. Germline V lookup: CDR1 MNHEY, CDR2 SVGAGI. V lost 5 bases, J lost 5 bases, and 6 bases lay in between. The CDR3 contains 11 residues.

V and J are TRBV7-9 and TRBJ2-7; 11 positions match TRBD2. The CDR3 spans 14 residues. V trimming: 4 bases; J trimming: 11 bases; junction bases outside the gene matches: 10. CDR1 is SEHNR, CDR2 FQNEAQ, per germline (reference sequence). DNA for the CDR3: TGTGCCAGCAGCTCAGAACTAGCGGGAGATCGAAAGTACTTC. It is translated as CASSSELAGDRKYF.

CDR3 sequence: CASRLQGYTDTQYF. The CDR3 DNA reads as TGTGCCAGCAGGTTACAGGGGTACACAGATACGCAGTATTTT. The V call is TRBV6-1, the J call TRBJ2-3; 7 bases agree with TRBD1. The V gene end was trimmed by 6 bases and the J gene end by 2 bases; junction bases not matched to a gene: 5. This CDR3 comprises 14 residues. Germline V CDR1 and CDR2: MNHNS, SASEGT.

The chain employs TRBV4-3 and TRBJ2-1; 7 bases agree with TRBD2. The germline gives CDR1 LGHNA, CDR2 YSLEER. The ends lost 1 base at V and 4 bases at J; junction bases unmatched: 7. The CDR3 sequence is 16 residues long. This CDR3 is CASSQVFLAAYNEQFF. CDR3 nucleotides: TGCGCCAGCAGCCAAGTTTTCCTAGCGGCGTACAATGAGCAGTTCTTC.